Shown below are 30 T cell receptor beta chains from a single sample sequenced in a study of shared clonotypes between healthy human individuals. Sequencing was performed with immunoSEQ multiplex PCR; in TCRdb, only in-frame clones are kept and a portion is missing. The table records around 2,000,000 clones, approximately 94% of them present only once. In the naive CD8 group, cells lacked CD45RO and were positively selected for CCR7, so terminally differentiated effector memory CD45RA+ cells were left out. Sequencing was done on a sample of naive CD8+ T cells from PBMCs. Receptors were obtained from a man between 18 and 29 years old in good health. Some clones in this sample may be carry-over from other donors' samples.

The rearrangement links TRBV27 to TRBJ1-1; 7 bases are a match to TRBD1. The V gene end was trimmed by 6 bases and the J gene end by 1 base; junction bases not matched to a gene: 8. The CDR3 extends over 15 amino acids. Germline V gene sequence: CDR1 MNHEY, CDR2 SMNVEV (reference sequence). The CDR3 region has the DNA TGTGCCAGCAGCAGGGACAGACCATGGAACACTGAAGCTTTCTTT. This translates into CASSRDRPWNTEAFF.

This sequence joins TRBV6-5 and TRBJ1-5; D may be TRBD1 (5 bases). The ends were cut back, 6 bases at V and 0 bases at J, with 9 bases in the middle. Germline values: CDR1 MNHEY, CDR2 SVGAGI. The CDR3 runs to 14 residues. CDR3 sequence: CASRRGYSNQPQHF. CDR3 DNA: TGTGCCAGCAGGAGGGGATATAGCAATCAGCCCCAGCATTTT.

The genes are TRBV7-7 and TRBJ2-5, with 7 bases fitting TRBD2. CDR1 and CDR2 from the germline V gene are SSHAT and FNYEAQ (reference sequence). The ends lost 5 bases at V and 3 bases at J; junction bases unmatched: 3. The length of the CDR3 is 13 residues. The CDR3, as DNA: TGTGCCAGCAGCCCAGCGGGAAAAGAGACCCAGTACTTC. Its translation: CASSPAGKETQYF.

The chain carries TRBV19 and TRBJ2-3; 10 bases agree with TRBD1. Trimming at V came to 3 bases and at J to 4 bases, leaving 7 bases not matched to a gene. This CDR3 comprises 16 residues. The germline CDR1 and CDR2 sequences are LNHDA and SQIVND (reference sequence). This CDR3 reads CASSIVPGQGPDTQYF. CDR3 sequence (DNA): TGTGCCAGTAGTATCGTACCGGGACAGGGGCCAGATACGCAGTATTTT.

CDR3 nucleotide sequence: TGTGCCAGCAGACCGGGACAGGATGAGCAGTTCTTC. Translating gives CASRPGQDEQFF. The chain combines TRBV5-4 with TRBJ2-1; 8 bases line up with TRBD1. The CDR3 length is 12 residues. Germline V gives CDR1 SGHNT, CDR2 YYREEE (reference sequence). Germline trimming cut 5 bases from V and 8 bases from J; bases unmatched to any gene: 3.

Points on this clone: The sample has other DNA sequences that encode this CDR3 too. V gene TRBV28 combines with J gene TRBJ1-2, with 7 bases matching TRBD1. The CDR3 has 12 amino acids. CDR1 MDHEN and CDR2 SYDVKM come from the germline V gene. V lost 7 bases to trimming and J lost 2 bases; unmatched junction nucleotides: 1. As DNA, the CDR3 is TGTGCCAGCACACAGGGGAACTATGGCTACACCTTC. This encodes CASTQGNYGYTF.

The CDR3 sequence is CASSKISGREVKNIQYF. DNA of the CDR3: TGTGCCAGCAGCAAAATCTCTGGGCGGGAGGTCAAAAACATTCAGTACTTC. The chain recombines TRBV4-2 with TRBJ2-4, with 8 bases identical to TRBD2. Germline-derived CDR1 and CDR2 are LGHNA and YNFKEQ. The CDR3 has 17 residues. V was pared by 5 bases and J by 3 bases, with 12 bases of the junction left unmatched.

This chain uses TRBV2 with TRBJ2-5; D possibly corresponds to TRBD2 (5 bases). V was shortened by 5 bases and J by 5 bases, with 12 bases between the two germline ends. Germline V lookup: CDR1 SNHLY, CDR2 FYNNEI. This CDR3 has 13 amino acids. Written as DNA, the CDR3 is TGTGCCAGCAGTTCCGGGATTGACGAGACCCAGTACTTC. Translating it yields CASSSGIDETQYF.

The chain joins TRBV19 to TRBJ1-2; a weak D match, TRBD1 (5 bases). The germline CDR1 and CDR2 sequences are LNHDA and SQIVND (reference sequence). V lost 3 bases and J lost 4, with 12 bases in between. The length of the CDR3 is 14 residues. The CDR3 protein is CASSIRGGSYGYTF. The CDR3 nucleotides read TGTGCCAGTAGTATCCGCGGGGGGAGCTATGGCTACACCTTC.

V usage is TRBV28 and J usage is TRBJ2-2; possible D gene TRBD1, 6 bases. This CDR3 has 14 residues. CDR1 is MDHEN and CDR2 is SYDVKM in the germline V gene. V lost 8 bases and J 3 bases, leaving 13 bases between the germline ends. For the CDR3, the DNA is TGTGCCAGCCACCAACAGGGAGACACCGGGGAGCTGTTTTTT. Translation: CASHQQGDTGELFF.

This chain's CDR3 is CASSLTGYEQFF. The CDR3 DNA is TGTGCCAGCAGCCTTACGGGCTATGAGCAGTTCTTC. The rearrangement uses TRBV7-2 and TRBJ2-1, with D hard to call. Germline assignment: CDR1 SGHTA and CDR2 FQGNSA. Trimming removed 5 bases at V and 8 bases at J, with 10 bases between. The CDR3 runs to 12 residues.

This clone was seen just once. V gene TRBV11-1 combines with J gene TRBJ2-7; D is undetermined. There are 13 residues in the CDR3. Trimming stripped 1 base from V and 3 bases from J, with 7 bases between. From germline, CDR1 is SGHAT and CDR2 FQDESV (reference sequence). CDR3 amino acids: CASSLGEDYEQYF. In DNA form, the CDR3 reads TGTGCCAGCAGCTTAGGAGAAGACTACGAGCAGTACTTC.

This clone is a singleton in its sample. The rearrangement joins TRBV7-9 to TRBJ2-5; 14 bases fit TRBD2. Germline-derived CDR1 and CDR2 are SEHNR and FQNEAQ (reference sequence). The V and J ends lost 3 bases and 4 bases, in that order; junction bases with no gene match: 7. CDR3 length: 17 amino acids. The CDR3 sequence: CASSFGLAGGGGETQYF. Here the CDR3 DNA reads TGTGCCAGCAGCTTTGGACTAGCGGGAGGAGGAGGAGAGACCCAGTACTTC.

The V gene is TRBV5-8, the J gene TRBJ1-1; the D is unclear. V was clipped by 1 base and J by 6 bases, with 13 bases between them. The CDR3 is 14 residues long. CDR1 is SGHTS and CDR2 is YDEGEE in the germline V gene. CDR3: CASSLRGWGAEAFF. CDR3 nucleotides: TGTGCCAGCAGCTTGCGGGGTTGGGGAGCTGAAGCTTTCTTT.

The chain has TRBV4-1 and TRBJ2-7; TRBD1 agrees at 9 bases. With V trimmed by 0 bases and J by 0 bases, 9 bases remained unmatched. Germline lookup yields CDR1 MGHRA and CDR2 YSYEKL. CDR3 length equals 18 residues. The chain's CDR3 is CASSQELQGALPSYEQYF. CDR3 coding DNA: TGCGCCAGCAGCCAAGAGCTACAGGGGGCTCTCCCCTCCTACGAGCAGTACTTC.

The chain links TRBV27 to TRBJ1-2; no reliable D call. The CDR3 covers 14 residues. V lost 8 bases to trimming and J lost 0 bases, with 13 bases between them. Germline assignment: CDR1 MNHEY and CDR2 SMNVEV (reference sequence). In nucleotides, the CDR3 is TGTGCCAGCCGTCCTTTAGGTTCTAACTATGGCTACACCTTC. Translating gives CASRPLGSNYGYTF.

This clone was found once. This chain connects TRBV7-9 to TRBJ2-7; D perhaps matches TRBD2 (6 bases). This CDR3 comprises 15 residues. V gave up 4 bases and J gave up 1 base, with 14 bases separating them. Germline V lookup: CDR1 SEHNR, CDR2 FQNEAQ (reference sequence). CDR3 bases: TGTGCCAGCAGCTACCCCGGGGGTGGTTCCTACGAGCAGTACTTC. As protein: CASSYPGGGSYEQYF.

The V call is TRBV4-1, the J call TRBJ1-1; D is undetermined. Trimming pared 4 bases from V and 3 bases from J, leaving 9 bases between. This CDR3 spans 13 amino acids. Germline-derived CDR1 and CDR2 are MGHRA and YSYEKL. The CDR3 region is CASSLAGYTEAFF. DNA for the CDR3: TGCGCCAGCAGCCTCGCGGGATACACTGAAGCTTTCTTT.

The V gene is TRBV27, the J gene TRBJ2-7; 13 nucleotides match TRBD2. The germline CDR1 and CDR2 sequences are MNHEY and SMNVEV (reference sequence). V gave up 0 bases and J gave up 7 bases; unmatched junction bases: 6. The CDR3 spans 16 residues. The DNA of the CDR3 is TGTGCCAGCAGTTTATCCCGACTAGCGGGAGGTAATGAGCAGTACTTC. Its protein is CASSLSRLAGGNEQYF.

The rearrangement joins TRBV28 to TRBJ1-5; TRBD1 is a possible D gene (5 bases). The CDR3 runs to 17 residues. Trimming pared 2 bases from V and 5 bases from J, leaving 19 bases between. Per the germline V gene, CDR1 is MDHEN and CDR2 is SYDVKM. CDR3 in amino acids: CASSLVGGAHVDQPQHF. CDR3 bases: TGTGCCAGCAGTTTAGTGGGGGGAGCACACGTGGATCAGCCCCAGCATTTT.

The chain uses TRBV4-1 and TRBJ2-3; 8 nucleotides line up with TRBD2. This CDR3 spans 16 amino acids. Germline CDR1 MGHRA, CDR2 YSYEKL. The V gene end was trimmed by 3 bases and the J gene end by 2 bases; junction bases not matched to a gene: 7. CDR3 sequence (DNA): TGCGCCAGCAGCCATTCGGGGCGGGGGGACACAGATACGCAGTATTTT. Its protein product is CASSHSGRGDTDTQYF.

This CDR3 is CASSLIPTNTGELFF. The CDR3 coding sequence is TGCGCCAGCAGCCTTATTCCCACGAACACCGGGGAGCTGTTTTTT. The chain uses TRBV4-1 and TRBJ2-2, with unresolved D. Trimming shortened V by 4 bases and J by 0 bases, and 9 bases separated the two germline ends. From germline, CDR1 is MGHRA and CDR2 YSYEKL. CDR3 length: 15 amino acids.

The chain joins TRBV7-9 to TRBJ2-1; D is undetermined. CDR1 and CDR2 (germline): SEHNR, FQNEAQ (reference sequence). V was clipped by 0 bases and J by 4 bases, with 13 bases between them. This CDR3 is 16 amino acids long. In DNA, the CDR3 is TGTGCCAGCAGCTTAGCGGGCGTGGGATTATACAATGAGCAGTTCTTC. Protein: CASSLAGVGLYNEQFF.

This clone was found a few times. This rearrangement joins TRBV2 to TRBJ2-7; D unclear. Trimming removed 3 bases at V and 3 bases at J, with 9 bases between. The germline gives CDR1 SNHLY, CDR2 FYNNEI. The length of the CDR3 is 13 residues. CDR3 protein: CASSDGGFYEQYF. The CDR3, as DNA: TGTGCCAGCAGTGACGGCGGTTTCTACGAGCAGTACTTC.

The rearrangement uses TRBV10-3 and TRBJ2-7; D is unclear. Germline CDR1 is ENHRY and CDR2 is SYGVKD. With 2 bases removed from V and 5 bases from J, the gap between germline ends came to 10 bases. The CDR3 sequence is 13 residues long. The CDR3 DNA follows: TGTGCCATCAGTGAGCGGCCCCGGGACGAGCAGTACTTC. Translating gives CAISERPRDEQYF.

The CDR3 nucleotides read TGTGCCAGCAGCCAGTCTGGCACTGAAGCTTTCTTT. This codes for CASSQSGTEAFF. The chain employs TRBV7-8 and TRBJ1-1; D ambiguous. Trimming removed 5 bases from V and 4 bases from J, with 8 bases in between. This CDR3 has 12 residues. Germline CDR1 and CDR2: SGHVS and FQNEAQ.

This chain uses TRBV10-1 with TRBJ2-1, with a possible D match to TRBD1 (6 bases). This CDR3 spans 16 amino acids. Germline V lookup: CDR1 WNHNN, CDR2 SYGVQD (reference sequence). With 6 bases removed from V and 1 base from J, the gap between germline ends came to 16 bases. As DNA, the CDR3 is TGCGCCAGCAGAAGTCAGGGGAAGGGATCCTACAATGAGCAGTTCTTC. Translating gives CASRSQGKGSYNEQFF.

The chain employs TRBV19 and TRBJ1-1, with D uncertain. This CDR3 has 15 residues. Germline CDR1 is LNHDA and CDR2 is SQIVND (reference sequence). V lost 2 bases to trimming and J lost 2 bases, with 12 bases between them. Here the CDR3 reads CASSISSSRNTEAFF. The CDR3, as DNA: TGTGCCAGTAGTATAAGTTCGTCCAGAAACACTGAAGCTTTCTTT.

The genes are TRBV7-6 and TRBJ2-1; D may be TRBD2 (5 bases). CDR1 is SGHVS, CDR2 FNYEAQ, per germline. The CDR3 spans 15 residues. Trimming took off 5 bases at V and 3 bases at J, with 14 bases between the two ends. CDR3 protein: CASSLGEGFYNEQFF. The CDR3 coding sequence is TGTGCCAGCAGCCTTGGAGAGGGTTTCTACAATGAGCAGTTCTTC.

This clone was picked up one time. The V gene is TRBV7-2, the J gene TRBJ2-7; the D gene is possibly TRBD2 (6 bases). There are 15 residues in the CDR3. Germline V gene data show CDR1 as SGHTA and CDR2 as FQGNSA. V was pared by 5 bases and J by 5 bases, with 19 bases between. In nucleotides, the CDR3 is TGTGCCAGCAGCACGGGACTCGCCGTCAGGCACGAGCAGTACTTC. This translates into CASSTGLAVRHEQYF.